This T cell receptor beta chain was profiled in a study of early T cells in non-severe SARS-CoV-2 infection. This clonotype was picked up a small number of times. TCRdb processed the 5' RACE reads anew with MiXCR; each CDR3 protein has one entry. This sample has 90,000 to 130,000 distinct CDR3 sequences, with roughly 12% found just once. The TCR was taken from an adult who was a healthcare worker with PCR-confirmed SARS-CoV-2 infection or an uninfected control (not recorded which). The sample was whole blood, taken at baseline.

The CDR3 sequence: CSVEVQGLNTEAFF. DNA of the CDR3: TGCAGCGTTGAAGTTCAGGGGTTGAACACTGAAGCTTTCTTT. This sequence joins TRBV29-1 and TRBJ1-1; a weak D match, TRBD1 (6 bases). Trimming stripped 1 base from V and 0 bases from J, with 9 bases between. CDR3 length equals 14 residues. Germline V lookup: CDR1 SQVTM, CDR2 ANQGSEA.